Shown below are 23 T cell receptor beta chains from a single sample sequenced in a study of early T cells in non-severe SARS-CoV-2 infection. TCRdb re-called the 5' RACE reads with MiXCR, one entry per CDR3 protein. The table lists tens of thousands of distinct CDR3 sequences, 14% to 15% of them singletons. What was sequenced was whole blood. All receptors derive from an adult who was a healthcare worker with PCR-confirmed SARS-CoV-2 infection or an uninfected control (not recorded which).

V usage is TRBV7-2 and J usage is TRBJ2-4, with 8 bases identical to TRBD1. V lost 2 bases and J lost 6; bases outside the gene matches: 6. The length of the CDR3 is 15 residues. The germline V gene has CDR1 SGHTA and CDR2 FQGNSA. The CDR3 is CASSLWTGFANIQYF. CDR3 nucleotides: TGTGCCAGCAGCTTATGGACAGGGTTTGCAAACATTCAGTACTTC.

This clonotype came up a few times. The rearrangement joins TRBV20-1 to TRBJ2-4, with D possibly being TRBD1 or TRBD2 (5 bases each). This CDR3 has 13 amino acids. Per the germline V gene, CDR1 is DFQATT and CDR2 is SNEGSKA (reference sequence). With 6 bases removed from V and 6 bases from J, the gap between germline ends came to 15 bases. CDR3 DNA sequence: TGCAGTGCCCACGCGGGTGGGGGAAACATTCAGTACTTC. Its protein product is CSAHAGGGNIQYF.

This clonotype was counted only a few times. The chain has TRBV28 and TRBJ2-5; 10 nucleotides agree with TRBD1. The germline gives CDR1 MDHEN, CDR2 SYDVKM. V gave up 6 bases and J gave up 5 bases; unmatched junction bases: 6. This CDR3 spans 14 amino acids. As DNA, the CDR3 is TGTGCCAGCAGCCCCGGACAGGGGGTCGAGACCCAGTACTTC. The encoded protein is CASSPGQGVETQYF. The entire variable domain, with the rest obtained from reference TRBV28 and TRBJ2-5, is as follows: DVKVTQSSRYLVKRTGEKVFLECVQDMDHENMFWYRQDPGLGLRLIYFSYDVKMKEKGDIPEGYSVSREKKERFSLILESASTNQTSMYLCASSPGQGVETQYFGPGTRLLVL.

V is TRBV9 and J is TRBJ1-3, with D possibly matching TRBD1 (5 bases). This CDR3 contains 17 residues. V was cut by 0 bases and J by 0 bases, with 13 bases left in between. Germline CDR1 SGDLS, CDR2 YYNGEE. The CDR3 DNA follows: TGTGCCAGCAGCGTAGAGGGGATGGGTGGCTCTGGAAACACCATATATTTT. It is translated as CASSVEGMGGSGNTIYF.

This chain uses TRBV2 with TRBJ2-1; D is possibly TRBD2 (6 bases). The CDR3 length is 15 residues. CDR1 is SNHLY and CDR2 is FYNNEI in the germline V gene. The V end was cut by 2 bases, the J end by 5 bases, with 13 bases between. The DNA for the CDR3 is TGTGCCAGCAGTGAAATGGCGGGATTGCACAATGAGCAGTTCTTC. As protein: CASSEMAGLHNEQFF.

This clonotype was picked up a small number of times. V gene TRBV7-9 combines with J gene TRBJ2-5; perhaps TRBD2 as D (5 bases). Germline-derived CDR1 and CDR2 are SEHNR and FQNEAQ (reference sequence). There are 14 residues in the CDR3. V was cut by 6 bases and J by 2 bases, with 13 bases left in between. The CDR3 coding sequence is TGTGCCAGCAGAGAGACCGGGAAACAAGAGACCCAGTACTTC. Translation gives CASRETGKQETQYF.

This clonotype was seen more than once but under ten times. This chain joins TRBV25-1 and TRBJ1-2, with no clear D. Germline values: CDR1 MGHDK, CDR2 SYGVNS. CDR3 length: 13 residues. V gave up 1 base and J gave up 4 bases, with 7 bases separating them. CDR3 amino acids: CASSELETYGYTF. The DNA for the CDR3 is TGTGCCAGCAGTGAATTGGAGACCTATGGCTACACCTTC.

The sample holds a few counts of this clonotype. This chain joins TRBV20-1 and TRBJ2-5, with D unresolved. The CDR3 runs 13 residues. Germline V lookup: CDR1 DFQATT, CDR2 SNEGSKA (reference sequence). V dropped 6 bases and J dropped 1 base, with 12 bases sitting between them. The CDR3: CSASGQSQETQYF. Here the CDR3 DNA reads TGCAGTGCCAGTGGGCAGAGCCAAGAGACCCAGTACTTC.

This chain uses TRBV18 with TRBJ2-5, with D perhaps matching TRBD2 (5 bases). V was clipped by 3 bases and J by 0 bases, with 8 bases between them. CDR1 KGHSH and CDR2 LQKENI come from the germline V gene. The CDR3 covers 14 residues. The CDR3 loop reads CASSPPGYQETQYF. The CDR3 DNA sequence: TGTGCCAGCTCACCGCCGGGGTACCAAGAGACCCAGTACTTC.

This clonotype was picked up many times. J is TRBJ2-7 and V is TRBV2; TRBD2 is a possible D gene (6 bases). CDR1 and CDR2 (germline): SNHLY, FYNNEI. CDR3 length: 14 residues. V lost 3 bases and J 2 bases, leaving 11 bases between the germline ends. The CDR3 nucleotides read TGTGCCAGCAGTGATGTGCGGGGCCCCTACGAGCAGTACTTC. Protein product: CASSDVRGPYEQYF.

This clonotype was seen ten or more times. V is TRBV9 and J is TRBJ2-1; unclear D gene. Per the germline V gene, CDR1 is SGDLS and CDR2 is YYNGEE. The CDR3 is 15 residues long. The V gene lost 3 bases and the J gene lost 0 bases, with 10 bases spanning the gap. CDR3 region: CASSDSTGSYNEQFF. The CDR3 DNA reads TGTGCCAGCAGCGACTCAACGGGCTCCTACAATGAGCAGTTCTTC.

In its sample, this clonotype was seen a few times. The V gene is TRBV6-2 or TRBV6-3, the J gene TRBJ2-1, with TRBD2 matching over 9 bases. CDR3 length equals 13 residues. The V and J ends lost 10 bases and 5 bases, in that order; junction bases with no gene match: 6. Germline values: CDR1 MNHEY, CDR2 SVGEGT. This CDR3 is CATHLAGNNEQFF. The CDR3 region has the DNA TGTGCCACCCACCTAGCGGGGAACAATGAGCAGTTCTTC.

The sample holds a few counts of this clonotype. The V and J genes are TRBV27 and TRBJ1-3, with D hard to call. Between the trimmed V and J ends, which lost 5 bases and 0 bases, there was a span of 8 bases. CDR1 and CDR2 from the germline V gene are MNHEY and SMNVEV (reference sequence). This CDR3 is built from 14 residues. In DNA form, the CDR3 reads TGTGCCAGCAGTCCCCGGGTCTCTGGAAACACCATATATTTT. This encodes CASSPRVSGNTIYF.

The chain is built from TRBV3-1 and TRBJ2-7; 12 bases are shared with TRBD2. Looked up from germline, CDR1 is LGHDT and CDR2 is YNNKEL (reference sequence). The CDR3 has 15 residues. Trimming at V came to 1 base and at J to 7 bases, leaving 5 bases not matched to a gene. The CDR3 DNA reads TGTGCCAGCAGCCAAGCCGGACTAGCGGGGACTGAGCAGTACTTC. Its translation: CASSQAGLAGTEQYF.

The V and J genes are TRBV5-1 and TRBJ2-2; 7 bases fit TRBD2. V trimming: 0 bases; J trimming: 2 bases; junction bases outside the gene matches: 4. The CDR3 loop spans 16 amino acids. Germline assignment: CDR1 SGHRS and CDR2 YFSETQ. The CDR3 region has the DNA TGCGCCAGCAGCTTGGCGTTAGCGGGTAACACCGGGGAGCTGTTTTTT. It yields the protein CASSLALAGNTGELFF.

The chain links TRBV3-1 to TRBJ1-4; D remains unclear. The length of the CDR3 is 15 residues. Germline loops: CDR1 LGHDT, CDR2 YNNKEL (reference sequence). V lost 0 bases and J lost 8, with 13 bases in between. CDR3 sequence: CASSQDVVISEKLFF. CDR3 DNA sequence: TGTGCCAGCAGCCAAGATGTGGTAATAAGCGAAAAACTGTTTTTT. The whole variable domain, remainder taken from reference TRBV3-1 and TRBJ1-4, is DTAVSQTPKYLVTQMGNDKSIKCEQNLGHDTMYWYKQDSKKFLKIMFSYNNKELIINETVPNRFSPKSPDKAHLNLHINSLELGDSAVYFCASSQDVVISEKLFFGSGTQLSVL.

The chain recombines TRBV7-6 with TRBJ2-7; D may be TRBD2 (5 bases). Germline CDR1 reads SGHVS; CDR2 reads FNYEAQ. This CDR3 is 16 amino acids long. Trimming shortened V by 5 bases and J by 4 bases, and 21 bases separated the two germline ends. The CDR3 DNA sequence: TGTGCCAGCAGCCGAAGTGGACGAGGGAGAGGTTACGAGCAGTACTTC. This encodes CASSRSGRGRGYEQYF.

This clonotype came up many times. V is TRBV7-9 and J is TRBJ1-6; D ambiguous. CDR1 and CDR2 from the germline V gene are SEHNR and FQNEAQ (reference sequence). V was pared by 6 bases and J by 8 bases, with 14 bases between. The CDR3 contains 14 residues. The chain's CDR3 is CASRSRALDSPLHF. The CDR3 DNA sequence: TGTGCCAGCAGATCGAGGGCACTCGATTCACCCCTCCACTTT.

The rearrangement links TRBV10-2 to TRBJ2-4, with a possible D match to TRBD1 (5 bases). Deletions cut 7 bases from V and 0 bases from J, with 10 bases between. The CDR3 loop spans 14 amino acids. Germline V gene data show CDR1 as WSHSY and CDR2 as SAAADI. Here the CDR3 reads CASTQGLAKNIQYF. The CDR3 DNA follows: TGCGCCAGCACCCAGGGTCTAGCCAAAAACATTCAGTACTTC.

This chain joins TRBV6-6 and TRBJ2-7, with D possibly being TRBD2 (6 bases). The germline V gene has CDR1 MNHNY and CDR2 SVGAGI (reference sequence). The V end lost 6 bases, the J end lost 3 bases, and 12 bases lay between the germline ends. This CDR3 spans 13 amino acids. CDR3 residues: CASRDRLVYEQYF. The CDR3 bases are TGTGCCAGCAGGGACCGACTAGTCTACGAGCAGTACTTC.

The chain couples TRBV15 to TRBJ2-4; no clear D gene. Trimming left V 5 bases short and J 0 bases short, with 5 bases between. Per germline, CDR1 LNHNV and CDR2 YYDKDF (reference sequence). This CDR3 contains 13 residues. CDR3 DNA: TGTGCCACCAGCGGGGAAGCCAAAAACATTCAGTACTTC. It translates to CATSGEAKNIQYF.

This clonotype appeared a few times. The CDR3 region has the DNA TGCGCCAGCAGCCAACTAGCGAGCATTGAATCCTACGAGCAGTACTTC. Its translation is CASSQLASIESYEQYF. The rearrangement joins TRBV4-1 to TRBJ2-7; a weak D match, TRBD2 (6 bases). Germline V gene lookup returns CDR1 MGHRA and CDR2 YSYEKL. This CDR3 is built from 16 residues. V gave up 2 bases and J gave up 1 base, with 15 bases separating them.

The chain joins TRBV28 to TRBJ2-1; TRBD1 aligns across 7 bases. Trimming cost V 5 bases and J 15 bases; bases outside gene matches: 13. The CDR3 loop spans 13 amino acids. CDR1 and CDR2 (germline): MDHEN, SYDVKM. The CDR3: CASSDQRQGLRFF. The CDR3 DNA reads TGTGCCAGCAGTGACCAACGACAGGGTCTTCGGTTCTTC.